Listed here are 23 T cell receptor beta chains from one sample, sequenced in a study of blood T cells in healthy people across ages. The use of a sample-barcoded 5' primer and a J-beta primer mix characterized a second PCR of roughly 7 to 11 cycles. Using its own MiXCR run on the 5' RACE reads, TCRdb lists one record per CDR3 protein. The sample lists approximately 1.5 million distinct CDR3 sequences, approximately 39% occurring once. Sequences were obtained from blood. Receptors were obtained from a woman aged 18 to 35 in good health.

The CDR3 loop reads CSHGGTYNEQFF. The CDR3 nucleotides are TGCAGTCATGGCGGCACCTACAATGAGCAGTTCTTC. The chain joins TRBV29-1 to TRBJ2-1; D not resolved. The germline V gene has CDR1 SQVTM and CDR2 ANQGSEA. The CDR3 totals 12 residues.

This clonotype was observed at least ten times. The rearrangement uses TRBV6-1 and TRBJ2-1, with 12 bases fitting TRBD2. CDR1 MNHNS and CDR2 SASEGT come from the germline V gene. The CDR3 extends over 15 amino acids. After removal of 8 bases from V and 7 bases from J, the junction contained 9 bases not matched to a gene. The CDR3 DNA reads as TGTGCCAGCCTCCTACTAGCGGGGGGTCCTAATGAGCAGTTCTTC. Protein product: CASLLLAGGPNEQFF.

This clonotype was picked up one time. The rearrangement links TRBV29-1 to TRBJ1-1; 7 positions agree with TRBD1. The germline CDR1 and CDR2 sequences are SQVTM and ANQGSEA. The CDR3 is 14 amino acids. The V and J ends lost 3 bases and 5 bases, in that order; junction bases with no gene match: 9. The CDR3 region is CSVDTGAMWTEAFF. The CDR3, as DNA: TGCAGCGTTGACACAGGGGCAATGTGGACTGAAGCTTTCTTT.

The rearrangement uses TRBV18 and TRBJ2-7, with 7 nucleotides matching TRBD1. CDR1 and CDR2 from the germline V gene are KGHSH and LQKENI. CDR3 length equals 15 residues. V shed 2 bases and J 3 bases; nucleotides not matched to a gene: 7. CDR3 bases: TGTGCCAGCTCACCAAGAACAGGGGACCGCTACGAGCAGTACTTC. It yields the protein CASSPRTGDRYEQYF.

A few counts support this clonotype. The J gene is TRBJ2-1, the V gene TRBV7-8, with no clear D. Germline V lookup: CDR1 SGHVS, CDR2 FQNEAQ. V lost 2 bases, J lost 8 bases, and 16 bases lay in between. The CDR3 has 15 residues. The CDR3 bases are TGTGCCAGCAGCTTACTGGGCCGCAGTCGGGATGAGCAGTTCTTC. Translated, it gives CASSLLGRSRDEQFF.

CDR3 sequence (DNA): TGCAGTGCGGCAAGAGTTGGACAGTTCTTC. Amino acids: CSAARVGQFF. The chain carries TRBV20-1 and TRBJ2-1; D gene unclear. V dropped 6 bases and J dropped 13 bases, with 13 bases sitting between them. CDR3 size: 10 residues. CDR1 and CDR2 (germline): DFQATT, SNEGSKA (reference sequence).

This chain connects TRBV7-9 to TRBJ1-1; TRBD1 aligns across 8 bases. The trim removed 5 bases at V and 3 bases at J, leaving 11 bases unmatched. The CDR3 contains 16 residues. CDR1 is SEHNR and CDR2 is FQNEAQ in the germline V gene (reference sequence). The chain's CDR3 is CASSPHQGARDTEAFF. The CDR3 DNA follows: TGTGCCAGCAGCCCCCACCAGGGGGCGAGGGACACTGAAGCTTTCTTT.

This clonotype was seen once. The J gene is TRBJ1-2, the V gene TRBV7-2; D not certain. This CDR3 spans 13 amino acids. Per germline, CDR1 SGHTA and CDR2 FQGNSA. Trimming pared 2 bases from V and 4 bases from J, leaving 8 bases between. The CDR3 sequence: CASSLQATYGYTF. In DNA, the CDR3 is TGTGCCAGCAGCTTACAGGCCACCTATGGCTACACCTTC. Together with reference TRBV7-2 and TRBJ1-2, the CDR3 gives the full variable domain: GAGVSQSPSNKVTEKGKDVELRCDPISGHTALYWYRQSLGQGLEFLIYFQGNSAPDKSGLPSDRFSAERTGGSVSTLTIQRTQQEDSAVYLCASSLQATYGYTFGSGTRLTVV.

In DNA form, the CDR3 reads TGTGCCACATCGGACGGCCCTGCAACTAATGAAAAACTGTTTTTT. Its translation is CATSDGPATNEKLFF. The chain joins TRBV24-1 to TRBJ1-4; D is ambiguous. Per the germline V gene, CDR1 is KGHDR and CDR2 is SFDVKD. V was clipped by 10 bases and J by 0 bases, with 14 bases between them. The CDR3 contains 15 residues.

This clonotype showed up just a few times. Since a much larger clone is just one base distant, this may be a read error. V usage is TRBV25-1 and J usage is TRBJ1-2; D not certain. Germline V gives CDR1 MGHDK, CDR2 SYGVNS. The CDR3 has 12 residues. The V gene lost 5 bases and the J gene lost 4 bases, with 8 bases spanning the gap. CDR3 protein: CASSSRIYGYTF. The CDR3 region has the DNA TGTGCCAGCAGTAGCAGGATCTATGGCTACACCTTC.

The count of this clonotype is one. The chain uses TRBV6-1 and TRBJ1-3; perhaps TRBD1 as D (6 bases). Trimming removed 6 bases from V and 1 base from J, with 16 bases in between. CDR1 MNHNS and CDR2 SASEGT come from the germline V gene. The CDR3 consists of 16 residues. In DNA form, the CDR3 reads TGTGCCAGCAGCCCCTTGGGGACACCTTCTGGAAACACCATATATTTT. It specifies CASSPLGTPSGNTIYF.

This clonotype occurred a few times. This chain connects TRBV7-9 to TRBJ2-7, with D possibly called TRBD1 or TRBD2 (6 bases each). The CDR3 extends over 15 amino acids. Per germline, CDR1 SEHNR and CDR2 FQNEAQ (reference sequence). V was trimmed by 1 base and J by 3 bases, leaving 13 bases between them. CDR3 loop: CASSLDRGPIYEQYF. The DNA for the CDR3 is TGTGCCAGCAGCTTAGATCGGGGGCCTATCTACGAGCAGTACTTC.

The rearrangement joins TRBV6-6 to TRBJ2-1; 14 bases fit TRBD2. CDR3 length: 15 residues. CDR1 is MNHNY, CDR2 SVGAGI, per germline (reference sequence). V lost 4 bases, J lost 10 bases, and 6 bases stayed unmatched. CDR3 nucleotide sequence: TGTGCCAGCAGTTTCCCGCGGACTAGCGGGAGGGAGCAGTTCTTC. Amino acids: CASSFPRTSGREQFF.

The CDR3 sequence: CASSRGQGFNYGYTF. The CDR3 nucleotides are TGTGCCAGCAGCCGGGGACAGGGATTTAACTATGGCTACACCTTC. V gene TRBV12-3 or TRBV12-4 combines with J gene TRBJ1-2; 9 bases fit TRBD1. V dropped 6 bases and J dropped 1; count of bases not matched to a gene: 6. The CDR3 is made up of 15 amino acids.

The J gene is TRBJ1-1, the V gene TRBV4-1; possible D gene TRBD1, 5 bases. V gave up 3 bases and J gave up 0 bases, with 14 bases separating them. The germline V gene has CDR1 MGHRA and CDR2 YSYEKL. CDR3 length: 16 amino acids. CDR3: CASSQSQGLMNTEAFF. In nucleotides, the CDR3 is TGCGCCAGCAGCCAGAGCCAGGGCCTGATGAACACTGAAGCTTTCTTT.

CDR3: CASGTSGYYEQYF. Here the CDR3 DNA reads TGTGCCAGCGGGACTAGCGGGTACTACGAGCAGTACTTC. The chain couples TRBV6-1 to TRBJ2-7, with 12 positions matching TRBD2. Germline lookup yields CDR1 MNHNS and CDR2 SASEGT. V was pared by 8 bases and J by 3 bases, with 2 bases of the junction left unmatched. The CDR3 length is 13 residues.

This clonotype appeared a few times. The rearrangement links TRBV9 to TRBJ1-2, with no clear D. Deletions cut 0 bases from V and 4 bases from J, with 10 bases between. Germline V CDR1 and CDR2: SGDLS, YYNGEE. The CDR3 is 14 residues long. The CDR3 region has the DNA TGTGCCAGCAGCGTAGAACCGGACGGCTATGGCTACACCTTC. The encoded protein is CASSVEPDGYGYTF.

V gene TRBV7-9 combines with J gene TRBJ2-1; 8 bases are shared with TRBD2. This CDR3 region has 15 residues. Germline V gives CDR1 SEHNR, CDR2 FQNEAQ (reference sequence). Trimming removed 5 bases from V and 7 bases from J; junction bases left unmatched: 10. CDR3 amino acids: CASSPPAGGSNEQFF. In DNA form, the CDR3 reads TGTGCCAGCAGCCCCCCGGCGGGGGGCTCGAATGAGCAGTTCTTC.

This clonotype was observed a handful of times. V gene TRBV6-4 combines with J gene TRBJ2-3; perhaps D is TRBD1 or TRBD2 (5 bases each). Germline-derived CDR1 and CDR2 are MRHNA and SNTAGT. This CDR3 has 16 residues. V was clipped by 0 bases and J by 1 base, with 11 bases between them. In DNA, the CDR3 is TGTGCCAGCAGTGACTCAGGGACGGGTGGCACAGATACGCAGTATTTT. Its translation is CASSDSGTGGTDTQYF.

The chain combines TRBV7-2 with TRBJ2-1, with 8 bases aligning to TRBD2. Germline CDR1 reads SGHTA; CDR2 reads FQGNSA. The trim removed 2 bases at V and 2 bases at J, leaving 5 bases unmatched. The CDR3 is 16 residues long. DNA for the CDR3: TGTGCCAGCAGCTTACGCGGGCGGGGGGCCTACAATGAGCAGTTCTTC. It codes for CASSLRGRGAYNEQFF.

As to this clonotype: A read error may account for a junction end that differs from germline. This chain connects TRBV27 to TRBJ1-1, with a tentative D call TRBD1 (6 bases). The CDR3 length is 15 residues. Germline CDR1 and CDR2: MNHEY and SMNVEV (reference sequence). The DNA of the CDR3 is TGTGCCAGCAGCTTTAACAGGGCCACGAACGCTGAAGCTTTCTTT. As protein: CASSFNRATNAEAFF.

In DNA form, the CDR3 reads TGTGCCAGCAGGCAACTGACAGGGGCGTATATGAACACTGAAGCTTTCTTT. Protein product: CASRQLTGAYMNTEAFF. The chain is built from TRBV6-2 or TRBV6-3 and TRBJ1-1, with TRBD1 matching over 8 bases. This CDR3 is built from 17 residues. Germline V gene data show CDR1 as MNHEY and CDR2 as SVGEGT. J lost 0 bases, V lost 6 bases, and 12 bases had no gene match.

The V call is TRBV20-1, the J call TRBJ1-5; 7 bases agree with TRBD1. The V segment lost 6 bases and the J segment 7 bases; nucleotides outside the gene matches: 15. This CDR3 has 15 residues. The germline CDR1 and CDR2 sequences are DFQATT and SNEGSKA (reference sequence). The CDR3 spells CSAIRDRGLGQPQHF. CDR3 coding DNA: TGCAGTGCCATTCGCGATAGGGGGCTTGGGCAGCCCCAGCATTTT.